This entry lists 21 T cell receptor beta chains sequenced from one sample in a study of spatial heterogeneity in lung cancer. Time point denoted: sample taken at primary tumor resection. Unsorted tumor, nontumor lung tissue or cryopreserved PBMC supplied the whole RNA. TCRdb independently ran MiXCR on the 5' RACE reads; one entry per CDR3 protein. The data show about 23,000 distinct CDR3 sequences, with roughly 3% seen just once and less than 35% held by the top ten. This specimen consisted of PBMCs, obtained at surgery. The receptors originated from a female donor with early-stage non-small cell lung cancer.

The table lists this clonotype with many counts. The chain is built from TRBV4-2 and TRBJ2-3, with D possibly TRBD2 on 6 matching bases. Trimming pared 1 base from V and 2 bases from J, leaving 16 bases between. This CDR3 is built from 17 residues. Per the germline V gene, CDR1 is LGHNA and CDR2 is YNFKEQ. The CDR3 DNA sequence: TGTGCCAGCAGCCAAGGGGTGGCTAGCGCCTCCACAGATACGCAGTATTTT. Translated: CASSQGVASASTDTQYF.

This clonotype has ten or more counts. The junction departs from the called germline gene at one end, perhaps through a read error. The chain couples TRBV15 to TRBJ1-2, with a tentative D call TRBD1 (5 bases). The CDR3 runs 12 residues. Per the germline V gene, CDR1 is LNHNV and CDR2 is YYDKDF (reference sequence). CDR3 nucleotides: TGTGCCACCAGCAGTGGGGACTATGCCTACACCTTC. Its translation: CATSSGDYAYTF.

The rearrangement links TRBV12-3 or TRBV12-4 to TRBJ1-2; 8 bases are a match to TRBD1. The CDR3 contains 15 residues. The ends lost 4 bases at V and 4 bases at J; junction bases unmatched: 8. The CDR3 reads CASSSPGQGIYGYTF. As DNA, the CDR3 is TGTGCCAGCAGTTCCCCCGGACAGGGTATCTATGGCTACACCTTC.

This clonotype is medium-sized in the sample. This chain links TRBV7-9 with TRBJ2-7, with 11 bases that match TRBD2. CDR3 length: 15 residues. CDR1 and CDR2 from the germline V gene are SEHNR and FQNEAQ (reference sequence). V gave up 5 bases and J gave up 1 base; unmatched junction bases: 4. The CDR3 nucleotides are TGTGCCAGCAGCCCCGGGACTAGCGGTTCCTACGAGCAGTACTTC. This sequence encodes CASSPGTSGSYEQYF. Together with reference TRBV7-9 and TRBJ2-7, the CDR3 gives the full variable domain: DTGVSQNPRHKITKRGQNVTFRCDPISEHNRLYWYRQTLGQGPEFLTYFQNEAQLEKSRLLSDRFSAERPKGSFSTLEIQRTEQGDSAMYLCASSPGTSGSYEQYFGPGTRLTVT.

Many counts were recorded for this clonotype. The CDR3 sequence is CSVRGTEAFF. Written as DNA, the CDR3 is TGCAGCGTCAGGGGTACTGAAGCTTTCTTT. The rearrangement uses TRBV29-1 and TRBJ1-1; D is perhaps TRBD1 (6 bases). The CDR3 is 10 amino acids. Per the germline V gene, CDR1 is SQVTM and CDR2 is ANQGSEA. V was cut by 6 bases and J by 5 bases, with 7 bases left in between.

This clonotype was counted ten times or more. The chain joins TRBV7-2 to TRBJ2-1; 8 bases line up with TRBD1. The germline gives CDR1 SGHTA, CDR2 FQGNSA. Trimming removed 5 bases from V and 5 bases from J; junction bases left unmatched: 11. CDR3 length: 16 residues. CDR3 sequence reads: CASSLRPGQVDNEQFF. The CDR3 DNA sequence: TGTGCCAGCAGCCTTAGACCGGGACAGGTTGACAATGAGCAGTTCTTC.

The V and J genes are TRBV6-6 and TRBJ2-1; 14 bases fit TRBD2. CDR3 length equals 15 residues. Unmatched junction bases numbered 6, after V lost 4 bases and J lost 10 bases. Per the germline V gene, CDR1 is MNHNY and CDR2 is SVGAGI (reference sequence). The CDR3 sequence is CASSFGTSGSREQFF. In DNA form, the CDR3 reads TGTGCCAGCAGTTTCGGGACTAGCGGGAGTCGGGAGCAGTTCTTC.

This clonotype has at least ten counts. The rearrangement links TRBV6-1 to TRBJ2-7; D unresolved. There are 15 residues in the CDR3. From germline, CDR1 is MNHNS and CDR2 SASEGT. The V and J ends lost 0 bases and 2 bases respectively, with 11 bases between them. CDR3 sequence: CASSEASGFPYEQYF. CDR3 in DNA: TGTGCCAGCAGTGAAGCTTCGGGCTTCCCCTACGAGCAGTACTTC.

This clonotype was counted many times. The chain links TRBV4-2 to TRBJ1-2, with D tentatively TRBD1 (6 bases). The CDR3 runs 12 residues. The V gene's germline CDR1 is LGHNA and CDR2 YNFKEQ. V was shortened by 6 bases and J by 6 bases, with 11 bases between the two germline ends. CDR3 sequence (DNA): TGTGCCAGCAGAGAGGGACACGATGGCTACACCTTC. This translates into CASREGHDGYTF.

This clonotype showed up many times. V usage is TRBV29-1 and J usage is TRBJ2-7, with unresolved D. Germline-derived CDR1 and CDR2 are SQVTM and ANQGSEA. The V end lost 6 bases, the J end lost 4 bases, and 19 bases lay between the germline ends. The CDR3 extends over 14 amino acids. The CDR3 region is CSVYDPLAPYEQYF. In nucleotides, the CDR3 is TGCAGCGTCTATGACCCCTTAGCCCCGTACGAGCAGTACTTC.

This clonotype appeared many times. This rearrangement joins TRBV12-3 or TRBV12-4 to TRBJ2-7; 9 bases fit TRBD2. Unmatched junction bases numbered 8, after V lost 4 bases and J lost 1 base. The CDR3 runs to 16 residues. The CDR3 DNA sequence: TGTGCCAGCAGTTCCCGCGGGCTAGCGGGATCCTACGAGCAGTACTTC. Residues: CASSSRGLAGSYEQYF.

The chain uses TRBV7-9 and TRBJ2-1, with 11 bases identical to TRBD2. The CDR3 sequence is 17 residues long. Germline CDR1 is SEHNR and CDR2 is FQNEAQ (reference sequence). V shed 1 base, J shed 5 bases, and the junction held 7 bases outside the gene matches. In DNA form, the CDR3 reads TGTGCCAGCAGCTTAGAACTAGCGGGAGAAGTCAACAATGAGCAGTTCTTC. It is translated as CASSLELAGEVNNEQFF.

This clonotype was picked up many times. The V call is TRBV5-1, the J call TRBJ2-2; the D gene is possibly TRBD2 (6 bases). The CDR3 is made up of 16 amino acids. The V gene lost 4 bases and the J gene lost 0 bases, with 13 bases spanning the gap. Germline loops: CDR1 SGHRS, CDR2 YFSETQ. The CDR3, as DNA: TGCGCCAGCAGCATGAGGCCGGGGGCGAACACCGGGGAGCTGTTTTTT. Residues: CASSMRPGANTGELFF.

This clonotype was recorded many times. The rearrangement uses TRBV7-2 and TRBJ1-1, with unresolved D. CDR3 length equals 14 residues. Germline lookup yields CDR1 SGHTA and CDR2 FQGNSA. Trimming took off 5 bases at V and 0 bases at J, with 10 bases between the two ends. CDR3 nucleotides: TGTGCCAGCAGCCCGAGGGTGGTGAACACTGAAGCTTTCTTT. Its translation is CASSPRVVNTEAFF.

Here the CDR3 DNA reads TGTGCCAGCAGTTACAACCCCCGGGACAATGAGCAGTTCTTC. Translating it yields CASSYNPRDNEQFF. The chain joins TRBV6-5 to TRBJ2-1; D gene ambiguous. CDR3 length equals 14 residues. The ends were cut back, 2 bases at V and 5 bases at J, with 10 bases in the middle. In germline, CDR1 is MNHEY, CDR2 SVGAGI.

This clonotype was picked up many times. The V gene is TRBV20-1, the J gene TRBJ2-7, with 13 bases identical to TRBD2. The CDR3 spans 15 residues. Germline CDR1 is DFQATT and CDR2 is SNEGSKA (reference sequence). Trimming at V came to 6 bases and at J to 2 bases, leaving 7 bases not matched to a gene. The CDR3 loop reads CSARTGLAGAYEQYF. CDR3 bases: TGCAGTGCCCGTACTGGACTAGCGGGAGCCTACGAGCAGTACTTC.

This clonotype was seen at least ten times. The chain carries TRBV9 and TRBJ1-4; the D gene is possibly TRBD1 (6 bases). The length of the CDR3 is 14 residues. Germline loops: CDR1 SGDLS, CDR2 YYNGEE. Trimming stripped 5 bases from V and 8 bases from J, with 16 bases between. DNA for the CDR3: TGTGCCAGCAGTACGGGCAGGGGAGGCGAAAAACTGTTTTTT. Translation: CASSTGRGGEKLFF. Complete variable domain (other parts from reference TRBV9 and TRBJ1-4): DSGVTQTPKHLITATGQRVTLRCSPRSGDLSVYWYQQSLDQGLQFLIQYYNGEERAKGNILERFSAQQFPDLHSELNLSSLELGDSALYFCASSTGRGGEKLFFGSGTQLSVL.

This clonotype was detected many times. J is TRBJ2-1 and V is TRBV20-1; D ambiguous. Per germline, CDR1 DFQATT and CDR2 SNEGSKA (reference sequence). The CDR3 contains 16 residues. With 0 bases removed from V and 8 bases from J, the gap between germline ends came to 20 bases. The chain's CDR3 is CSARDAVGQYKHEQFF. DNA of the CDR3: TGCAGTGCTAGAGATGCCGTCGGGCAATACAAGCATGAGCAGTTCTTC.

This clonotype was observed at least ten times. The V and J genes are TRBV27 and TRBJ2-7; TRBD2 aligns across 9 bases. Trimming took 1 base from V and 6 from J; bases not matched to a gene: 1. In germline, CDR1 is MNHEY, CDR2 SMNVEV (reference sequence). The CDR3 sequence is 13 residues long. The CDR3 protein is CASSLWREGEQYF. The CDR3, as DNA: TGTGCCAGCAGTTTATGGCGGGAGGGCGAGCAGTACTTC.

This clonotype was seen at least ten times. The chain carries TRBV18 and TRBJ1-4, with 11 bases that match TRBD1. This CDR3 contains 15 residues. Germline trimming cut 3 bases from V and 4 bases from J; bases unmatched to any gene: 1. CDR1 KGHSH and CDR2 LQKENI come from the germline V gene. The CDR3 protein is CASSPGTGGNEKLFF. The CDR3 nucleotides are TGTGCCAGCTCACCTGGGACAGGGGGTAATGAAAAACTGTTTTTT.

This clonotype appeared many times. The chain employs TRBV20-1 and TRBJ2-1; 7 bases fit TRBD2. The germline gives CDR1 DFQATT, CDR2 SNEGSKA (reference sequence). The CDR3 runs to 14 residues. V lost 5 bases to trimming and J lost 8 bases; unmatched junction nucleotides: 12. Here the CDR3 reads CSAPKRDPSDEQFF. CDR3 sequence (DNA): TGCAGTGCTCCAAAGCGGGACCCGTCCGATGAGCAGTTCTTC.